These T cell receptor beta chains were read from a single sample in a study of blood T cell repertoires in COVID-19. TCRdb keeps only in-frame clones here, not all; method: immunoSEQ multiplex PCR. The sample includes over 150,000 clones, more than 80% of them seen just once. The sequenced sample was PBMCs or T cells enriched from blood (not recorded which). The receptors here all came from a man in his forties who had recovered from COVID-19. The CDR3 runs from the conserved cysteine through the conserved F or W. The D gene is left open where the match is weak. The size field is filled for only some rows; it gives once, few, many or a size class.

v_call	clone_size	d_call	j_call	cdr3_aa	cdr3_nt
TRBV5-1	.	TRBD1	TRBJ2-7	CASSPTGASEQYF	TGCGCCAGCAGCCCAACAGGGGCCTCCGAGCAGTACTTC
TRBV7-9	.	.	TRBJ2-7	CASSLGGSLNYEQYF	TGTGCCAGCAGCTTAGGGGGCAGCCTCAACTACGAGCAGTACTTC
TRBV20-1	.	.	TRBJ1-4	CSARFIEKLFF	TGCAGTGCTAGGTTCATTGAAAAACTGTTTTTT
TRBV5-6	few	TRBD2	TRBJ2-7	CASSSHGNPKREPGGQYF	TGTGCCAGCAGCTCCCACGGAAACCCCAAGCGGGAACCCGGGGGGCAGTACTTC
TRBV4-1	.	TRBD1	TRBJ1-4	CASSQPDREGEKLFF	TGCGCCAGCAGCCAACCGGACAGGGAAGGGGAAAAACTGTTTTTT
TRBV5-4	.	.	TRBJ2-7	CASSPTPARVNYEQYF	TGTGCCAGCAGCCCCACCCCTGCAAGAGTTAACTACGAGCAGTACTTC
TRBV10-3	.	.	TRBJ2-3	CAISEGRDTQYF	TGTGCCATCAGTGAGGGTAGAGATACGCAGTATTTT
TRBV12-3/TRBV12-4	few	TRBD1	TRBJ1-1	CASTRTGGTEAFF	TGTGCCAGCACCCGGACAGGGGGCACTGAAGCTTTCTTT
TRBV11-3	.	TRBD1	TRBJ1-4	CASSLSTGPNEKLFF	TGTGCCAGCAGCTTATCGACAGGGCCCAATGAAAAACTGTTTTTT
TRBV30	.	TRBD1	TRBJ1-3	CAWSSWGQGANTIYF	TGTGCCTGGAGTTCGTGGGGACAGGGGGCTAACACCATATATTTT
TRBV27	.	TRBD1	TRBJ1-6	CASSFQGAPYNSPLHF	TGTGCCAGCAGTTTCCAGGGGGCCCCCTATAATTCACCCCTCCACTTT
TRBV5-4	.	.	TRBJ2-1	CASSLAQEQFF	TGTGCCAGCAGCTTGGCCCAAGAGCAGTTCTTC
TRBV5-1	.	TRBD1	TRBJ1-2	CASRSGGGAHGYTF	TGCGCCAGCAGGTCGGGAGGGGGCGCACATGGCTACACCTTC
TRBV30	.	TRBD1	TRBJ2-7	CAWATGTGGSYEQYF	TGTGCCTGGGCAACCGGGACAGGGGGCTCTTACGAGCAGTACTTC
TRBV7-9	.	TRBD1	TRBJ1-2	CASSLPQGNIANYGYTF	TGTGCCAGCAGCCTCCCACAGGGGAACATAGCTAACTATGGCTACACCTTC
TRBV28	.	TRBD1	TRBJ1-5	CASSFRTGRDQPQHF	TGTGCCAGCAGTTTCCGGACAGGGAGGGATCAGCCCCAGCATTTT
TRBV9	once	.	TRBJ2-5	CASSVGVGDETQYF	TGTGCCAGCAGCGTAGGCGTAGGGGATGAGACCCAGTACTTC
TRBV19	once	.	TRBJ2-2	CASSKLDRNTGELFF	TGTGCCAGTAGTAAACTGGACAGGAACACCGGGGAGCTGTTTTTT
TRBV9	.	TRBD2	TRBJ2-7	CASSEGTSGYEQYF	TGTGCCAGCAGCGAGGGGACTAGCGGCTACGAGCAGTACTTC
TRBV18	few	.	TRBJ1-6	CASSIQDIRNSPLHF	TGTGCCAGCTCAATCCAGGATATTCGGAATTCACCCCTCCACTTT
TRBV7-2	.	.	TRBJ1-2	CASSPGGGKGYTF	TGTGCCAGCAGCCCTGGGGGGGGCAAGGGCTACACCTTC
TRBV13	.	.	TRBJ2-1	CASMRSRYNEQFF	TGTGCCAGCATGAGGTCACGCTACAATGAGCAGTTCTTC
TRBV7-9	few	TRBD2	TRBJ2-5	CASSVGTSGRGETQYF	TGTGCCAGCAGCGTCGGAACTAGCGGGAGGGGAGAGACCCAGTACTTC
TRBV13	.	.	TRBJ1-5	CASSLERGQPQHF	TGTGCCAGCAGCTTAGAACGAGGTCAGCCCCAGCATTTT
TRBV3-1/TRBV3-2	.	TRBD2	TRBJ2-7	CASSQVGGRGYEQYF	TGTGCCAGCAGCCAAGTCGGGGGGAGGGGCTACGAGCAGTACTTC
TRBV14	.	.	TRBJ1-4	CASSQGGANEKLFF	TGTGCCAGCAGCCAGGGGGGAGCTAATGAAAAACTGTTTTTT
TRBV6-5	.	TRBD2	TRBJ2-7	CASSYSSGGSYEQYF	TGTGCCAGCAGTTACTCTAGCGGGGGTTCCTACGAGCAGTACTTC
TRBV28	.	TRBD2	TRBJ2-7	CASSLSALAEKSYEQYF	TGTGCCAGCAGTTTGTCCGCTCTAGCGGAGAAGTCCTACGAGCAGTACTTC
TRBV3-1/TRBV3-2	.	TRBD2	TRBJ2-1	CASSPTFSGLATGREQFF	TGTGCCAGCAGTCCGACGTTCTCCGGACTAGCCACCGGTCGTGAGCAGTTCTTC
TRBV19	.	TRBD1	TRBJ1-5	CASSPGTGIWLPQHF	TGTGCCAGTAGTCCGGGGACAGGGATCTGGCTGCCCCAGCATTTT
TRBV5-1	.	TRBD1	TRBJ1-5	CASSLVPGGNQPQHF	TGCGCCAGCAGCTTGGTCCCAGGGGGAAATCAGCCCCAGCATTTT
TRBV2	.	.	TRBJ2-1	CASSAQRSVNEQFF	TGTGCCAGCAGTGCCCAGCGGTCGGTAAATGAGCAGTTCTTC
TRBV9	.	TRBD2	TRBJ2-1	CASSAATLAGGDGNEQFF	TGTGCCAGCAGCGCGGCGACTCTAGCGGGGGGGGATGGCAATGAGCAGTTCTTC
TRBV5-5	.	.	TRBJ1-2	CASGADPLYGYTF	TGTGCCAGCGGGGCAGACCCCCTCTATGGCTACACCTTC
TRBV30	.	TRBD1	TRBJ2-7	CAWSAVGQGAYEQYF	TGTGCCTGGAGTGCAGTAGGACAGGGAGCCTACGAGCAGTACTTC
TRBV27	.	TRBD1	TRBJ2-7	CASSPRQGYEQYF	TGTGCCAGCAGTCCGCGACAGGGGTACGAGCAGTACTTC
TRBV19	.	TRBD1	TRBJ1-1	CASSTDRENTEAFF	TGTGCCAGTAGTACGGACAGGGAGAACACTGAAGCTTTCTTT
TRBV3-1/TRBV3-2	.	.	TRBJ1-3	CASSLLQRAGNTIYF	TGTGCCAGCAGCCTATTGCAGCGAGCTGGAAACACCATATATTTT
TRBV28	.	TRBD1	TRBJ1-6	CASRNLPGQTYNSPLHF	TGTGCCAGCAGGAACTTACCGGGACAGACGTATAATTCACCCCTCCACTTT
TRBV30	.	.	TRBJ1-2	CAWSVGRTNYGYTF	TGTGCCTGGAGTGTGGGTCGGACAAACTATGGCTACACCTTC
TRBV28	.	.	TRBJ1-4	CASSLGGRRGEKLFF	TGTGCCAGCAGTTTGGGAGGGCGAAGAGGAGAAAAACTGTTTTTT
TRBV5-1	.	.	TRBJ1-2	CASSSNPGYTNYGYTF	TGCGCCAGCAGCTCTAACCCAGGGTATACTAACTATGGCTACACCTTC
TRBV19	.	.	TRBJ1-1	CASSQTGLQNTEAFF	TGTGCCAGTAGCCAAACGGGACTACAAAACACTGAAGCTTTCTTT
TRBV19	.	.	TRBJ2-2	CASVRGENTGELFF	TGTGCCAGTGTCAGGGGGGAGAACACCGGGGAGCTGTTTTTT
TRBV5-1	few	.	TRBJ1-5	CASSLGPGNHQPQHF	TGCGCCAGCAGCTTGGGACCCGGGAACCATCAGCCCCAGCATTTT
TRBV7-9	.	.	TRBJ2-5	CASSPGIWETQYF	TGTGCCAGCAGCCCCGGGATTTGGGAGACCCAGTACTTC
TRBV18	.	TRBD2	TRBJ2-5	CASSSGAETQYF	TGTGCCAGCTCTAGCGGGGCAGAGACCCAGTACTTC
TRBV10-2	.	TRBD1	TRBJ1-2	CASSGRGQYGYTF	TGCGCCAGCAGTGGTAGGGGGCAATATGGCTACACCTTC